These 23 T cell receptor beta chains were all obtained from the same sample, sequenced in a study of blood T cell repertoires in COVID-19. The protocol was immunoSEQ multiplex PCR, while the TCRdb copy is restricted to in-frame clones and leaves out a portion. Of around 120,000 clones listed, 88% are singletons. The sample consisted of peripheral blood. The receptor source for this set is a human donor in a cohort sampled during active COVID-19.

The chain is built from TRBV5-1 and TRBJ2-3, with 14 bases lining up with TRBD2. After removal of 2 bases from V and 0 bases from J, the junction contained 8 bases not matched to a gene. The CDR3 consists of 19 residues. Germline loops: CDR1 SGHRS, CDR2 YFSETQ. CDR3 in amino acids: CASSFLGLAGGLSTDTQYF. The CDR3 DNA is TGCGCCAGCAGCTTCCTAGGACTAGCGGGGGGCCTCAGCACAGATACGCAGTATTTT. The entire variable domain, with the rest obtained from reference TRBV5-1 and TRBJ2-3, is as follows: KAGVTQTPRYLIKTRGQQVTLSCSPISGHRSVSWYQQTPGQGLQFLFEYFSETQRNKGNFPGRFSGRQFSNSRSEMNVSTLELGDSALYLCASSFLGLAGGLSTDTQYFGPGTRLTVL.

This clone has just a few counts. This chain uses TRBV30 with TRBJ1-5, with D maybe TRBD1 (5 bases). The CDR3 sequence is 13 residues long. V lost 1 base and J lost 4, with 8 bases in between. In germline, CDR1 is GTSNPN, CDR2 SVGIG (reference sequence). CDR3: CAWSGAGNQPQHF. CDR3 nucleotides: TGTGCCTGGAGTGGTGCAGGGAATCAGCCCCAGCATTTT.

The chain recombines TRBV5-1 with TRBJ2-3, with 10 bases lining up with TRBD2. This CDR3 has 13 amino acids. V lost 7 bases, J lost 2 bases, and 1 base stayed unmatched. Germline loops: CDR1 SGHRS, CDR2 YFSETQ. This chain's CDR3 is CASGLAVTDTQYF. Written as DNA, the CDR3 is TGCGCCAGCGGACTAGCGGTCACAGATACGCAGTATTTT.

The chain employs TRBV2 and TRBJ2-7, with 8 nucleotides matching TRBD1. The CDR3 totals 16 residues. Germline lookup yields CDR1 SNHLY and CDR2 FYNNEI. Losses at the gene ends were 6 bases for V and 4 bases for J; bases not matched to a gene: 14. In DNA, the CDR3 is TGTGCCAGCAGGGACAGGGTCACCTCCAATCTTTACGAGCAGTACTTC. This translates into CASRDRVTSNLYEQYF. Full variable domain (missing parts from reference TRBV2 and TRBJ2-7): EPEVTQTPSHQVTQMGQEVILRCVPISNHLYFYWYRQILGQKVEFLVSFYNNEISEKSEIFDDQFSVERPDGSNFTLKIRSTKLEDSAMYFCASRDRVTSNLYEQYFGPGTRLTVT.

J is TRBJ2-2 and V is TRBV18; possibly TRBD1 for D (6 bases). Germline CDR1 is KGHSH and CDR2 is LQKENI. The CDR3 is 16 residues long. V was cut by 4 bases and J by 4 bases, with 16 bases left in between. This CDR3 is CASSQTRQALTGELFF. CDR3 nucleotides: TGTGCCAGCTCACAAACAAGACAGGCGCTCACCGGGGAGCTGTTTTTT.

The chain joins TRBV27 to TRBJ1-5, with TRBD1 as a possible D gene (6 bases). The CDR3 has 14 amino acids. V was pared by 3 bases and J by 1 base, with 7 bases between. Looked up from germline, CDR1 is MNHEY and CDR2 is SMNVEV (reference sequence). The CDR3 sequence is CASSFQGSNQPQHF. The CDR3 region has the DNA TGTGCCAGCAGTTTTCAGGGGAGCAATCAGCCCCAGCATTTT.

The rearrangement uses TRBV6-2 or TRBV6-3 and TRBJ2-3; the match to TRBD1 covers 7 bases. The CDR3 runs to 16 residues. Germline V gene lookup returns CDR1 MNHEY and CDR2 SVGEGT. V lost 0 bases to trimming and J lost 5 bases; unmatched junction nucleotides: 8. The CDR3 region has the DNA TGTGCCAGCAGTTACTCCCTGGCAGGGGGTCTAGATACGCAGTATTTT. This sequence encodes CASSYSLAGGLDTQYF.

CDR3 bases: TGTGCCAGCAATAGTGACAGGGGCGGAACAATGAACACTGAAGCTTTCTTT. Protein sequence: CASNSDRGGTMNTEAFF. This chain connects TRBV2 to TRBJ1-1; TRBD1 aligns across 8 bases. Germline trimming cut 7 bases from V and 0 bases from J; bases unmatched to any gene: 13. From germline, CDR1 is SNHLY and CDR2 FYNNEI. The CDR3 contains 17 residues.

The chain links TRBV7-9 to TRBJ1-1, with a weak D call TRBD1 (6 bases). The V end lost 1 base, the J end lost 3 bases, and 15 bases lay between the germline ends. This CDR3 has 16 residues. Germline V gives CDR1 SEHNR, CDR2 FQNEAQ (reference sequence). The CDR3, as DNA: TGTGCCAGCAGCTTAGACCACATGGGGGCGGACACTGAAGCTTTCTTT. This codes for CASSLDHMGADTEAFF.

The V gene is TRBV3-1 (or the pseudogene TRBV3-2), the J gene TRBJ2-7, with TRBD2 matching over 14 bases. The J segment lost 3 bases and the V segment lost 4 bases, leaving 5 bases of the junction unmatched. This CDR3 has 16 amino acids. Germline V gene data show CDR1 as LGHDT and CDR2 as YNNKEL (reference sequence). CDR3: CASSLGLAGDYYEQYF. CDR3 nucleotides: TGTGCCAGCAGCCTGGGACTAGCGGGAGATTACTACGAGCAGTACTTC.

V usage is TRBV6-5 and J usage is TRBJ2-7; D gene ambiguous. V was trimmed by 0 bases and J by 3 bases, leaving 12 bases between them. This CDR3 region has 15 residues. Germline CDR1 MNHEY, CDR2 SVGAGI. CDR3 region: CASSYSSLARYEQYF. The CDR3 bases are TGTGCCAGCAGTTACTCGAGCTTAGCCCGCTACGAGCAGTACTTC.

The rearrangement uses TRBV7-9 and TRBJ2-3, with 11 bases fitting TRBD2. Trimming took 1 base from V and 3 from J; bases not matched to a gene: 0. Germline V gene sequence: CDR1 SEHNR, CDR2 FQNEAQ (reference sequence). The CDR3 is made up of 15 amino acids. Here the CDR3 reads CASSLGLAGTDTQYF. CDR3 bases: TGTGCCAGCAGCTTAGGACTAGCGGGGACAGATACGCAGTATTTT.

The J gene is TRBJ2-7, the V gene TRBV3-1 (or the pseudogene TRBV3-2); D might be TRBD2 (5 bases). Between the trimmed V and J ends, which lost 0 bases and 4 bases, there was a span of 7 bases. Looked up from germline, CDR1 is LGHDT and CDR2 is YNNKEL (reference sequence). This CDR3 contains 13 residues. CDR3 protein: CASSQESGYEQYF. In nucleotides, the CDR3 is TGTGCCAGCAGCCAAGAATCGGGGTACGAGCAGTACTTC.

This clone was seen once. This rearrangement joins TRBV6-6 to TRBJ2-3; TRBD2 aligns across 12 bases. The germline V gene encodes CDR1 MNHNY and CDR2 SVGAGI (reference sequence). This CDR3 comprises 12 residues. Unmatched junction bases numbered 1, after V lost 5 bases and J lost 10 bases. CDR3 loop: CASSTSGRSQYF. In DNA, the CDR3 is TGTGCCAGCAGTACTAGCGGGAGGTCGCAGTATTTT.

V and J are TRBV7-2 and TRBJ1-1, with TRBD1 as a possible D gene (6 bases). Trimming removed 2 bases at V and 0 bases at J, with 7 bases between. CDR1 and CDR2 (germline): SGHTA, FQGNSA. The CDR3 runs 14 residues. CDR3 in amino acids: CASSLTGMNTEAFF. CDR3 bases: TGTGCCAGCAGCTTAACAGGGATGAACACTGAAGCTTTCTTT.

Here the CDR3 DNA reads TGTGCCAGCAGCACGCTAGCGGGAGTGGGGTACGAGCAGTACTTC. It translates to CASSTLAGVGYEQYF. The chain employs TRBV5-8 and TRBJ2-7, with TRBD2 identical over 10 bases. CDR1 and CDR2 from the germline V gene are SGHTS and YDEGEE. This CDR3 spans 15 amino acids. Trimming cost V 4 bases and J 4 bases; bases outside gene matches: 8.

This clone was picked up a small number of times. The chain couples TRBV6-5 to TRBJ1-1, with D maybe TRBD1 (5 bases). Trimming cost V 6 bases and J 4 bases, with 15 bases left between them. The CDR3 spans 14 residues. CDR1 MNHEY and CDR2 SVGAGI come from the germline V gene. The CDR3 is CASSGGGRVTEAFF. CDR3 bases: TGTGCCAGCAGCGGGGGAGGCCGAGTCACTGAAGCTTTCTTT.

The rearrangement uses TRBV27 and TRBJ2-1, with 7 bases lining up with TRBD1. Germline trimming cut 7 bases from V and 5 bases from J; bases unmatched to any gene: 11. This CDR3 comprises 15 residues. The V gene's germline CDR1 is MNHEY and CDR2 SMNVEV (reference sequence). This chain's CDR3 is CASTNGQDKNNEQFF. The CDR3 bases are TGTGCCAGCACCAATGGACAGGATAAGAACAATGAGCAGTTCTTC.

J is TRBJ1-2 and V is TRBV10-3, with 7 bases lining up with TRBD1. CDR3 length: 16 residues. CDR1 ENHRY and CDR2 SYGVKD come from the germline V gene. The junction had 11 bases not matched to a gene; V was cut back by 6 bases and J by 1 base. The CDR3, as DNA: TGTGCCATCAGACCCGGGACAGAGGGGGGTAACTATGGCTACACCTTC. Translation: CAIRPGTEGGNYGYTF.

This clone was seen just once. This chain joins TRBV5-5 and TRBJ2-7; D gene uncertain. The CDR3 is made up of 15 amino acids. CDR1 and CDR2 from the germline V gene are SGHKS and YYEKEE (reference sequence). V was cut by 0 bases and J by 4 bases, with 14 bases left in between. The CDR3: CASSLAGSLGYEQYF. The CDR3 nucleotides read TGTGCCAGCAGCTTGGCCGGGTCCCTTGGGTACGAGCAGTACTTC.

The chain joins TRBV6-5 to TRBJ1-2, with a tentative D call TRBD1 (6 bases). CDR3 length: 13 residues. The germline gives CDR1 MNHEY, CDR2 SVGAGI. The germline V and J ends were trimmed by 10 bases and 2 bases, with 14 bases remaining between them. In nucleotides, the CDR3 is TGTGCCACAGCTTGGGACATAAACTATGGCTACACCTTC. Protein product: CATAWDINYGYTF.

The chain links TRBV10-1 to TRBJ2-7, with D perhaps matching TRBD1 (6 bases). The CDR3 consists of 14 residues. The ends were cut back, 7 bases at V and 1 base at J, with 14 bases in the middle. Germline V gene lookup returns CDR1 WNHNN and CDR2 SYGVQD (reference sequence). CDR3 DNA: TGCGCCAGCACGGGTAGAGGGGGATCCTACGAGCAGTACTTC. Its translation is CASTGRGGSYEQYF.

The genes are TRBV11-3 and TRBJ2-2; perhaps TRBD1 as D (5 bases). Per germline, CDR1 SGHNT and CDR2 YENEEA. Trimming removed 1 base at V and 4 bases at J, with 10 bases between. This CDR3 comprises 15 residues. CDR3: CASSLADTGTGELFF. The CDR3 region has the DNA TGTGCCAGCAGCTTAGCGGATACAGGCACCGGGGAGCTGTTTTTT.